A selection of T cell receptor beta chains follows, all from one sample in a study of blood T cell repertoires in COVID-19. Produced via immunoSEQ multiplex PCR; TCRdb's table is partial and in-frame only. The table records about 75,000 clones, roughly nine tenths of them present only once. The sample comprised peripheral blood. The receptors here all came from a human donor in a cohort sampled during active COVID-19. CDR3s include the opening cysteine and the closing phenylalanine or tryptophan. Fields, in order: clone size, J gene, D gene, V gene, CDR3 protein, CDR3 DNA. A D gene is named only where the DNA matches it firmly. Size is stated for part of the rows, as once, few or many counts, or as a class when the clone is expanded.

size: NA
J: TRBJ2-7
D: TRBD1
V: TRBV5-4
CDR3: CASSLIGQGNYEQYF
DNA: TGTGCCAGCAGCCTTATCGGACAGGGAAATTACGAGCAGTACTTC

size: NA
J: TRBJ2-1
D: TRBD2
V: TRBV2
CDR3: CASSSGGAMDEQFF
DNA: TGTGCCAGCAGCAGCGGGGGGGCCATGGATGAGCAGTTCTTC

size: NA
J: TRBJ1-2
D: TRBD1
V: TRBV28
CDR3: CASRKGQGIHGYTF
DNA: TGTGCCAGCAGGAAGGGACAGGGGATCCATGGCTACACCTTC

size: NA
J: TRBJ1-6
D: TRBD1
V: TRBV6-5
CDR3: CASGRQGMGSPLHF
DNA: TGTGCCAGCGGGAGACAGGGGATGGGTTCACCCCTCCACTTT

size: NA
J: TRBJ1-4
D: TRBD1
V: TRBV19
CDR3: CASSTTGITNEKLFF
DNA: TGTGCCAGTAGTACGACAGGGATCACTAATGAAAAACTGTTTTTT

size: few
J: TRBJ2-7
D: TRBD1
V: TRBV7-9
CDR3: CASSKGQGAYEQYF
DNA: TGTGCCAGCAGCAAAGGACAGGGGGCCTACGAGCAGTACTTC

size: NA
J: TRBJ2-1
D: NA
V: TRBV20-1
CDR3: CSASILRGEQFF
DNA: TGCAGTGCTAGTATCCTCAGGGGTGAGCAGTTCTTC

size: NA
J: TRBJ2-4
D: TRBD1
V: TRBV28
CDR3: CASSSLGQGENIQYF
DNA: TGTGCCAGCAGTTCCCTGGGACAGGGGGAAAACATTCAGTACTTC

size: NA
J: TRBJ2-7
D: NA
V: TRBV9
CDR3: CASSTTGNSYEQYF
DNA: TGTGCCAGCAGCACAACAGGGAACTCCTACGAGCAGTACTTC

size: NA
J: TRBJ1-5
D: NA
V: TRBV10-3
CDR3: CAISETQGIQPQHF
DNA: TGTGCCATCAGTGAGACGCAGGGAATTCAGCCCCAGCATTTT

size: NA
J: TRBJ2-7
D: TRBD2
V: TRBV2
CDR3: CASSQGLPIYEQYF
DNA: TGTGCCAGCAGTCAGGGACTACCTATCTACGAGCAGTACTTC

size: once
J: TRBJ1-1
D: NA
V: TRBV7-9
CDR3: CASRRDRGMNTEAFF
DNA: TGTGCCAGCAGGAGGGACCGGGGGATGAACACTGAAGCTTTCTTT

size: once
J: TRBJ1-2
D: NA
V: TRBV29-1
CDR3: CSVVAGTHNYGYTF
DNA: TGCAGCGTTGTTGCGGGGACCCATAACTATGGCTACACCTTC

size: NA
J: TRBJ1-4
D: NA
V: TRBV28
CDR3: CASSPGITGWGEKLFF
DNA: TGTGCCAGCAGTCCCGGGATTACTGGGTGGGGTGAAAAACTGTTTTTT

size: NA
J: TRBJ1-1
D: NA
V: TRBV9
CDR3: CASKGGLGGGNTEAFF
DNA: TGTGCCAGCAAGGGCGGCCTTGGGGGGGGCAACACTGAAGCTTTCTTT

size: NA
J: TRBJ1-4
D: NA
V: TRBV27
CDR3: CASSGLDNEKLFF
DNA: TGTGCCAGCAGTGGGCTTGATAATGAAAAACTGTTTTTT

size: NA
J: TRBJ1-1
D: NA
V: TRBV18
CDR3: CASSPTGPPEAFF
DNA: TGTGCCAGCTCCCCTACAGGGCCCCCTGAAGCTTTCTTT

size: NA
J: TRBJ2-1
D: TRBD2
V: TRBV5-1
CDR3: CASSQSGVGHNEQFF
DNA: TGCGCCAGCAGCCAAAGCGGGGTCGGCCACAATGAGCAGTTCTTC

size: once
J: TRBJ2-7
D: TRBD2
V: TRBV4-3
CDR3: CASSQFVAGGEQYF
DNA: TGCGCCAGCAGCCAATTCGTAGCGGGCGGCGAGCAGTACTTC

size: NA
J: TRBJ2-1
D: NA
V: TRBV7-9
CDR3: CASSSTDSTSYNEQFF
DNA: TGTGCCAGCAGCTCAACGGACTCTACGAGTTACAATGAGCAGTTCTTC

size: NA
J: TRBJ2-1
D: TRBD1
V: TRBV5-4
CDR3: CASSLGTGDNEQFF
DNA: TGTGCCAGCAGCCTCGGGACAGGGGACAATGAGCAGTTCTTC

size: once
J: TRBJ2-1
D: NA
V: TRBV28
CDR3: CASSGPAWIYNEQFF
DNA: TGTGCCAGCAGTGGCCCAGCGTGGATTTACAATGAGCAGTTCTTC

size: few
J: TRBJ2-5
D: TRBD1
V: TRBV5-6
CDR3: CASSRGTGGTETQYF
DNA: TGTGCCAGCAGCCGCGGGACAGGGGGCACAGAGACCCAGTACTTC

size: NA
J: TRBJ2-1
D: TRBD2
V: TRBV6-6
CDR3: CASSYGLAGYNEQFF
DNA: TGTGCCAGCAGTTATGGCCTAGCGGGCTACAATGAGCAGTTCTTC

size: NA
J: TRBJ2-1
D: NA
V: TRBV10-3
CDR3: CAIRETVYNEQFF
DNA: TGTGCCATCAGGGAGACTGTCTACAATGAGCAGTTCTTC

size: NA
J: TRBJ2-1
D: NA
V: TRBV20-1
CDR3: CSASSPQRSEQFF
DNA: TGCAGTGCTAGTTCGCCTCAACGCAGTGAGCAGTTCTTC

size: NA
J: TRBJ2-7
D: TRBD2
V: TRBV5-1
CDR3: CASSPLAGEYEQYF
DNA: TGCGCCAGCAGCCCCCTAGCGGGGGAATACGAGCAGTACTTC

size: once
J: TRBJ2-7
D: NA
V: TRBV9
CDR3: CASSVGFLSSYEQYF
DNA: TGTGCCAGCAGCGTAGGGTTTCTTAGCTCCTACGAGCAGTACTTC

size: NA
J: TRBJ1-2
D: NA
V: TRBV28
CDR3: CASTFGHSLGSGYTF
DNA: TGTGCCAGCACCTTTGGACATTCCCTAGGTAGTGGCTACACCTTC

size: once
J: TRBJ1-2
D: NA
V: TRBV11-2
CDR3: CASSRQSSYGYTF
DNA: TGTGCCAGCAGCCGACAGAGTAGCTATGGCTACACCTTC

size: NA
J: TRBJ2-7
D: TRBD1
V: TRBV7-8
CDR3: CASSDVGQGDYEQYF
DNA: TGTGCCAGCAGCGATGTGGGACAGGGAGACTACGAGCAGTACTTC

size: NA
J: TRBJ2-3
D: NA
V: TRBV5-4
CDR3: CASSLSPGASTDTQYF
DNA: TGTGCCAGCAGCTTGTCACCCGGAGCCAGCACAGATACGCAGTATTTT

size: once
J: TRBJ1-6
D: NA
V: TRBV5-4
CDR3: CASSLEDRTGPGSPLHF
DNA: TGTGCCAGCAGCTTGGAGGATAGAACAGGGCCTGGTTCACCCCTCCACTTT

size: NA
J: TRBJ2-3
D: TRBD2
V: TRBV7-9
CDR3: CAITGTSGKRQYF
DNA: TGTGCCATTACCGGGACTAGCGGGAAAAGGCAGTATTTT

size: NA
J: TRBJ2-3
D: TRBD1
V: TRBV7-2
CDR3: CASGSRQGPSDTQYF
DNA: TGTGCCAGCGGTTCCCGACAGGGGCCTTCCGACACGCAGTATTTT

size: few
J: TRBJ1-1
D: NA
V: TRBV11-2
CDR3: CASSLRSNILNTEAFF
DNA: TGTGCCAGCAGCTTAAGGAGTAACATCTTAAACACTGAAGCTTTCTTT

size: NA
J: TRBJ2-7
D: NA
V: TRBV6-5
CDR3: CASREGNYEQYF
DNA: TGTGCCAGCAGGGAGGGCAACTACGAGCAGTACTTC

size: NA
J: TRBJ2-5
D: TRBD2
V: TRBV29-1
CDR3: CSVERGDETQYF
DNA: TGCAGCGTTGAACGGGGGGATGAGACCCAGTACTTC

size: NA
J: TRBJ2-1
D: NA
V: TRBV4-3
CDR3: CASSQGSLYNEQFF
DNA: TGCGCCAGCAGCCAAGGGAGTCTCTACAATGAGCAGTTCTTC

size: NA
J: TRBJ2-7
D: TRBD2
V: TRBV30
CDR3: CAWATSGGYEQYF
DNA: TGTGCCTGGGCGACTAGCGGGGGCTACGAGCAGTACTTC

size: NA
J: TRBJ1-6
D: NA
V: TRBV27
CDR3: CASSSGSPLHF
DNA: TGTGCCAGCAGCTCAGGTTCACCCCTCCACTTT

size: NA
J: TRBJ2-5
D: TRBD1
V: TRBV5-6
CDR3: CASRRRWDRPQETQYF
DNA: TGTGCCAGCAGGAGAAGGTGGGACAGGCCCCAAGAGACCCAGTACTTC

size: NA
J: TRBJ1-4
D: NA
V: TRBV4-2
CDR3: CASSQGSHREGEKLFF
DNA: TGTGCCAGCAGCCAAGGGAGTCACAGGGAGGGTGAAAAACTGTTTTTT